These 24 T cell receptor beta chains were sequenced from one sample in a study of post-analysis software for immune sequencing data. The library was made from cDNA and included unique molecular identifiers. Each CDR3 protein is one row after TCRdb ran MiXCR on the PCR reads. The sample lists hundreds of thousands of distinct CDR3 sequences; roughly 27% were seen once. For these TCRs, the target antigens are not known. Study outcomes and limitations: Roughly five TRBV segments appeared more often in patients than in controls, and TRBV5-6, TRBV5-1 and TRBV20-1 were among these.

The sequenced sample was blood. The receptors here all came from a girl between 5 and 17 years old with multiple sclerosis.

The gene calls are TRBV21-1 and TRBJ2-6; the D call TRBD1 from the table was never checked on the DNA. TRBV21-1 is listed as a pseudogene. The CDR3 covers 17 residues. CDR3 in amino acids: CASSNDRGLSGANVLTF. CDR3 sequence (DNA): TGTGCCAGCAGTAACGACAGGGGGCTTTCTGGGGCCAACGTCCTGACTTTC.

The chain combines TRBV6-4 with TRBJ2-1; 10 nucleotides align to TRBD2. CDR3 length equals 15 residues. Germline-derived CDR1 and CDR2 are MRHNA and SNTAGT. Unmatched junction bases numbered 7, after V lost 3 bases and J lost 8 bases. CDR3 in amino acids: CASSEASGGHDEQFF. DNA for the CDR3: TGTGCCAGCAGTGAGGCTAGCGGGGGCCACGATGAGCAGTTCTTC.

This clonotype was found a few times. The chain has TRBV10-3 and TRBJ2-5; 12 nucleotides match TRBD2. Germline CDR1 reads ENHRY; CDR2 reads SYGVKD. The CDR3 extends over 18 amino acids. The ends lost 4 bases at V and 11 bases at J; junction bases unmatched: 20. The CDR3 DNA reads TGTGCCATCAGTGCCTCTAGCGGGGGGGCCGTCGGGTCCGATGAGCAGTACTTC. It codes for CAISASSGGAVGSDEQYF.

In this sample, this clonotype turned up a few times. The genes are TRBV7-2 and TRBJ2-3; unclear D gene. CDR1 is SGHTA and CDR2 is FQGNSA in the germline V gene. The CDR3 is 14 amino acids. The V end was cut by 0 bases, the J end by 4 bases, with 8 bases between. CDR3 region: CASSLARAADTQYF. The CDR3 nucleotides read TGTGCCAGCAGCTTAGCGCGAGCCGCAGATACGCAGTATTTT.

This clonotype was counted between two and nine times. Here the CDR3 reads CASSFVRTFSEQFF. The DNA for the CDR3 is TGTGCCAGCAGTTTCGTCAGGACTTTTAGTGAGCAGTTCTTC. The chain combines TRBV28 with TRBJ2-1; the D gene is possibly TRBD2 (5 bases). Looked up from germline, CDR1 is MDHEN and CDR2 is SYDVKM. The V and J ends lost 3 bases and 9 bases respectively, with 15 bases between them. The CDR3 totals 14 residues. Complete variable domain (other parts from reference TRBV28 and TRBJ2-1): DVKVTQSSRYLVKRTGEKVFLECVQDMDHENMFWYRQDPGLGLRLIYFSYDVKMKEKGDIPEGYSVSREKKERFSLILESASTNQTSMYLCASSFVRTFSEQFFGPGTRLTVL.

This clonotype was counted ten times or more. The chain employs TRBV7-9 and TRBJ2-4; D uncertain. The tail of the sequence fits TRBJ2-7 better, so the J call may be wrong. The V gene's germline CDR1 is SEHNR and CDR2 FQNEAQ (reference sequence). This CDR3 has 12 residues. The CDR3 protein is CASSPSVGEQYF. As DNA, the CDR3 is TGTGCCAGCAGCCCCTCAGTTGGCGAGCAGTACTTC.

V and J are TRBV5-1 and TRBJ2-3; the D gene could be TRBD1 or TRBD2 (5 bases each). CDR1 is SGHRS, CDR2 YFSETQ, per germline. The V gene lost 0 bases and the J gene lost 4 bases, with 9 bases spanning the gap. The CDR3 is 14 amino acids. The chain's CDR3 is CASSLAMGADTQYF. CDR3 DNA sequence: TGCGCCAGCAGCTTGGCCATGGGGGCAGATACGCAGTATTTT.

V and J are TRBV28 and TRBJ2-3, with D possibly being TRBD2 (6 bases). Germline CDR1 MDHEN, CDR2 SYDVKM. Trimming stripped 5 bases from V and 3 bases from J, with 12 bases between. The CDR3 is 14 residues long. The CDR3 DNA reads TGTGCCAGCAGTCCCGGGACTCTAACAGATACGCAGTATTTT. Protein sequence: CASSPGTLTDTQYF.

This clonotype came up a few times. The chain employs TRBV29-1 and TRBJ1-1; D call uncertain. CDR1 and CDR2 (germline): SQVTM, ANQGSEA. Between the trimmed V and J ends, which lost 2 bases and 4 bases, there was a span of 5 bases. The CDR3 totals 11 residues. CDR3 residues: CSVEKGTEAFF. CDR3 bases: TGCAGCGTTGAAAAAGGCACTGAAGCTTTCTTT.

This chain joins TRBV20-1 and TRBJ2-7; perhaps TRBD2 as D (5 bases). Per the germline V gene, CDR1 is DFQATT and CDR2 is SNEGSKA (reference sequence). The CDR3 consists of 13 residues. With 6 bases removed from V and 6 bases from J, the gap between germline ends came to 18 bases. CDR3 DNA: TGCAGTGCCCGTGGGCCGGCTGAGGGCGAGCAGTACTTC. It specifies CSARGPAEGEQYF.

This clonotype was seen a handful of times. The chain combines TRBV28 with TRBJ2-1; tentative D call: TRBD2 (6 bases). The germline V gene has CDR1 MDHEN and CDR2 SYDVKM. The CDR3 sequence is 16 residues long. With 4 bases removed from V and 5 bases from J, the gap between germline ends came to 18 bases. The CDR3 coding sequence is TGTGCCAGCAGTTCGTACGGGGGTCGTCGGGACAATGAGCAGTTCTTC. Translating gives CASSSYGGRRDNEQFF.

This clonotype has only a few counts. The V and J genes are TRBV7-9 and TRBJ1-1; D possibly corresponds to TRBD1 (6 bases). CDR1 is SEHNR and CDR2 is FQNEAQ in the germline V gene (reference sequence). Trimming took 5 bases from V and 6 from J, leaving 10 bases between them. This CDR3 is 12 amino acids long. The CDR3 sequence is CASSRGGAEAFF. DNA for the CDR3: TGTGCCAGCAGCCGAGGGGGTGCTGAAGCTTTCTTT.

The chain joins TRBV9 to TRBJ2-1; D possibly uses TRBD1 or TRBD2 (5 bases each). Trimming left V 3 bases short and J 7 bases short, with 20 bases between. The germline V gene has CDR1 SGDLS and CDR2 YYNGEE. There are 16 residues in the CDR3. The CDR3 sequence: CASSAVGLGWGNEQFF. The CDR3 DNA follows: TGTGCCAGCAGCGCCGTCGGGTTGGGGTGGGGGAATGAGCAGTTCTTC.

In its sample, this clonotype was seen a few times. The chain is built from TRBV20-1 and TRBJ2-3; 7 bases are a match to TRBD2. The germline CDR1 and CDR2 sequences are DFQATT and SNEGSKA (reference sequence). The V segment lost 1 base and the J segment 4 bases; nucleotides outside the gene matches: 5. This CDR3 spans 14 amino acids. CDR3 protein: CSARVPGRADTQYF. DNA of the CDR3: TGCAGTGCTAGAGTCCCTGGGAGGGCAGATACGCAGTATTTT.

This chain joins TRBV28 and TRBJ2-1; 8 bases map to TRBD2. J was trimmed by 2 bases and V by 4 bases; bases with no gene match: 4. The CDR3 runs 15 residues. Germline V gene data show CDR1 as MDHEN and CDR2 as SYDVKM. The CDR3 DNA sequence: TGTGCCAGCAGTTACAGCGGGGGTGCCTACAATGAGCAGTTCTTC. It specifies CASSYSGGAYNEQFF. Variable domain in full (rest from reference TRBV28 and TRBJ2-1): DVKVTQSSRYLVKRTGEKVFLECVQDMDHENMFWYRQDPGLGLRLIYFSYDVKMKEKGDIPEGYSVSREKKERFSLILESASTNQTSMYLCASSYSGGAYNEQFFGPGTRLTVL.

J is TRBJ2-7 and V is TRBV12-3 or TRBV12-4; D gene ambiguous. The end of the DNA is better explained by TRBJ2-5, so the J call may be wrong. CDR3 length equals 16 residues. The chain's CDR3 is CASSLDSSGTSGTQYF. CDR3 DNA sequence: TGTGCCAGCAGTCTCGACTCATCCGGCACGTCTGGGACCCAGTACTTC.

The chain is built from TRBV28 and TRBJ2-5, with a tentative D call TRBD2 (5 bases). Trimming stripped 6 bases from V and 7 bases from J, with 12 bases between. The germline V gene has CDR1 MDHEN and CDR2 SYDVKM. The CDR3 runs 12 residues. The CDR3 here is CASSPGLGTQYF. CDR3 DNA sequence: TGTGCCAGCAGCCCCGGACTGGGGACCCAGTACTTC.

The chain has TRBV7-9 and TRBJ1-1; 9 bases fit TRBD1. Looked up from germline, CDR1 is SEHNR and CDR2 is FQNEAQ (reference sequence). The length of the CDR3 is 15 residues. V dropped 3 bases and J dropped 5; count of bases not matched to a gene: 7. CDR3 amino acids: CASSFSQGAHTEAFF. The CDR3 DNA reads as TGTGCCAGCAGCTTCTCACAGGGGGCGCATACTGAAGCTTTCTTT.

This clonotype was counted a few times. The rearrangement uses TRBV27 and TRBJ1-5; the D is unclear. V was shortened by 5 bases and J by 3 bases, with 8 bases between the two germline ends. The CDR3 contains 13 residues. Per germline, CDR1 MNHEY and CDR2 SMNVEV (reference sequence). CDR3 protein: CASSQINNQPQHF. CDR3 DNA sequence: TGTGCCAGCAGTCAGATTAACAATCAGCCCCAGCATTTT.

In this sample, this clonotype turned up many times. The J gene is TRBJ2-5, the V gene TRBV29-1; D may correspond to TRBD1 or TRBD2 (6 bases each). V was trimmed by 7 bases and J by 4 bases, leaving 13 bases between them. The CDR3 length is 12 residues. Germline-derived CDR1 and CDR2 are SQVTM and ANQGSEA. The CDR3 spells CSGGPGAETQYF. As DNA, the CDR3 is TGCAGCGGGGGGCCGGGGGCAGAGACCCAGTACTTC.

This clonotype appeared a few times. The J gene is TRBJ1-2, the V gene TRBV20-1, with D perhaps TRBD1 (5 bases). The CDR3 is 14 amino acids. The germline gives CDR1 DFQATT, CDR2 SNEGSKA (reference sequence). Trimming took 6 bases from V and 8 from J, leaving 22 bases between them. The CDR3 DNA sequence: TGCAGTGCCCCCAGGACATCCACGGTCGGGGGCTACACCTTC. It yields the protein CSAPRTSTVGGYTF.

J is TRBJ2-2 and V is TRBV7-7; TRBD2 matches 9 bases. The CDR3 totals 19 residues. Looked up from germline, CDR1 is SSHAT and CDR2 is FNYEAQ (reference sequence). V gave up 5 bases and J gave up 0 bases; unmatched junction bases: 13. The CDR3 loop is CASSLRSAGGPSNTGELFF. CDR3 DNA: TGTGCCAGCAGCCTAAGATCAGCGGGAGGCCCATCGAACACCGGGGAGCTGTTTTTT.

The DNA for the CDR3 is TGCGCCAGCAGCCAATCGGGGGCAAGGAGTGGCTACACCTTC. This translates into CASSQSGARSGYTF. The chain has TRBV4-3 and TRBJ1-2, with D possibly being TRBD1 (6 bases). The CDR3 length is 14 residues. From germline, CDR1 is LGHNA and CDR2 YSLEER. V was shortened by 2 bases and J by 7 bases, with 14 bases between the two germline ends.

The chain carries TRBV5-1 and TRBJ2-1; 8 bases align to TRBD2. The CDR3 totals 15 residues. CDR1 is SGHRS, CDR2 YFSETQ, per germline. Trimming at V came to 4 bases and at J to 4 bases, leaving 7 bases not matched to a gene. In DNA, the CDR3 is TGCGCCAGCAGCCCGGTCGGGACTAGATACAATGAGCAGTTCTTC. Translating gives CASSPVGTRYNEQFF.